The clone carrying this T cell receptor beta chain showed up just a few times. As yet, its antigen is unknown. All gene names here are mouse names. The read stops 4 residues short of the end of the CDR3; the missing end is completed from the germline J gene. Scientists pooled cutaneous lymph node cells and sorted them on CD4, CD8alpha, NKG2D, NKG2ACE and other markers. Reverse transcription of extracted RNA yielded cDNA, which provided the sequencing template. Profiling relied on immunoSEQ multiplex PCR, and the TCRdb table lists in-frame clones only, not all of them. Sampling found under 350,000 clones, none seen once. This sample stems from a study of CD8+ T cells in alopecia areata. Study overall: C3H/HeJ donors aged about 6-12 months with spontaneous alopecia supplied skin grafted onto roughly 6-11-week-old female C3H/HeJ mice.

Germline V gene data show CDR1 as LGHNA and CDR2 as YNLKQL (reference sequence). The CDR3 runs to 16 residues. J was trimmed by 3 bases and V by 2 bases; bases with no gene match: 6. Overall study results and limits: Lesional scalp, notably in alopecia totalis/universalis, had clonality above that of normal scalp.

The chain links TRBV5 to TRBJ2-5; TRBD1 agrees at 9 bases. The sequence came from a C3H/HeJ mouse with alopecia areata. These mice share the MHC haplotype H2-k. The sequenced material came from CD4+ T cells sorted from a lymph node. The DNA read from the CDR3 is TGTGCCAGCAGCCAAATACCGGGACAGGGACAAGAC. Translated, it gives CASSQIPGQGQD. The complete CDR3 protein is CASSQIPGQGQDTQYF.